These 16 T cell receptor beta chains originate from one sample sequenced in a study of graft-versus-host responses after intestinal transplantation (dated by TCRdb to about 2021). The time point label here, explained by the study, means: cells obtained before transplantation from donor or recipient. Their antigens remain unidentified. Receptor amplification or capture employed the immunoSEQ multiplex PCR assay. The source is immuneACCESS, and TCRdb retained only in-frame sequences with V and J called. Part of the clones is not carried over; for the studies checked, unresolved V genes explain less than half of this, and the remainder is unexplained. The sample has more than 90,000 clones on record, approximately 92% of them singletons. The top ten hold over 0.45% of the sample. Sample: unstimulated CD8+ T cells sorted from spleen or lymph node cells, taken before intestinal transplant. The receptors here all came from a human donor who received an intestinal transplant.

V gene TRBV7-6 combines with J gene TRBJ2-2; no reliable D call. Trimming shortened V by 0 bases and J by 4 bases, and 9 bases separated the two germline ends. The germline CDR1 and CDR2 sequences are SGHVS and FNYEAQ. CDR3 size: 15 residues. The CDR3: CASSLAYQATGELFF. Written as DNA, the CDR3 is TGTGCCAGCAGCTTAGCGTATCAGGCCACCGGGGAGCTGTTTTTT.

The J gene is TRBJ2-7, the V gene TRBV7-6, with 7 bases that match TRBD2. The germline V gene has CDR1 SGHVS and CDR2 FNYEAQ. J gave up 5 bases and V 4 bases, and 8 bases lay outside the gene matches. This CDR3 is built from 14 residues. CDR3 in DNA: TGTGCCAGCAGCTCTGGACTAGGAATAAACGAGCAGTACTTC. Translation gives CASSSGLGINEQYF.

This chain uses TRBV5-1 with TRBJ2-7; 9 nucleotides agree with TRBD1. After removal of 4 bases from V and 4 bases from J, the junction contained 6 bases not matched to a gene. This CDR3 region has 14 residues. From germline, CDR1 is SGHRS and CDR2 YFSETQ. The CDR3 region is CASSTTGGGYEQYF. CDR3 DNA sequence: TGCGCCAGCAGCACGACAGGGGGTGGGTACGAGCAGTACTTC.

CDR3 DNA: TGTGCCAGCAGGTCTAGCGGAGAAGAGCAGTACTTC. This codes for CASRSSGEEQYF. The chain employs TRBV7-9 and TRBJ2-7, with 7 nucleotides matching TRBD2. With V trimmed by 6 bases and J by 7 bases, 6 bases remained unmatched. Germline V gives CDR1 SEHNR, CDR2 FQNEAQ (reference sequence). There are 12 residues in the CDR3.

DNA of the CDR3: TGTGCCAGCAGCTTAGGGTCTGACACGAATACGCAGTATTTT. Translation gives CASSLGSDTNTQYF. The gene calls are TRBV7-2 and TRBJ2-3; the D is unclear. V lost 1 base and J lost 7, with 12 bases in between. From germline, CDR1 is SGHTA and CDR2 FQGNSA. The CDR3 extends over 14 amino acids.

The J gene is TRBJ1-5, the V gene TRBV4-3; no firm D call. V was trimmed by 1 base and J by 1 base, leaving 8 bases between them. CDR1 LGHNA and CDR2 YSLEER come from the germline V gene. The CDR3 is 15 amino acids. CDR3 bases: TGCGCCAGCAGCCAAGTAGTACAGAGCAATCAGCCCCAGCATTTT. As protein: CASSQVVQSNQPQHF.

The J gene is TRBJ2-1, the V gene TRBV28; 10 nucleotides match TRBD2. The germline CDR1 and CDR2 sequences are MDHEN and SYDVKM. Unmatched junction bases numbered 6, after V lost 2 bases and J lost 8 bases. The CDR3 contains 15 residues. In DNA form, the CDR3 reads TGTGCCAGCAGTTTAGGGACTAGCGAGGGCGATGAGCAGTTCTTC. This sequence encodes CASSLGTSEGDEQFF.

This chain uses TRBV27 with TRBJ1-4; 10 nucleotides agree with TRBD1. From germline, CDR1 is MNHEY and CDR2 SMNVEV (reference sequence). The CDR3 sequence is 15 residues long. V lost 6 bases to trimming and J lost 6 bases; unmatched junction nucleotides: 7. The DNA of the CDR3 is TGTGCCAGCAGGAGACAGGGGGCCCTCGATGAAAAACTGTTTTTT. As protein: CASRRQGALDEKLFF.

The chain links TRBV7-8 to TRBJ1-1; TRBD1 matches at 7 bases. V lost 5 bases and J lost 0; bases outside the gene matches: 9. From germline, CDR1 is SGHVS and CDR2 FQNEAQ. The CDR3 has 16 residues. The CDR3 region is CASSPTLDRLNTEAFF. Written as DNA, the CDR3 is TGTGCCAGCAGCCCCACCCTGGACAGGTTGAACACTGAAGCTTTCTTT.

This clone was detected only once. The chain employs TRBV4-3 and TRBJ2-3; D remains unclear. Trimming took off 6 bases at V and 6 bases at J, with 13 bases between the two ends. The CDR3 runs to 13 residues. Germline lookup yields CDR1 LGHNA and CDR2 YSLEER. Here the CDR3 reads CASSPSVTDTQYF. The CDR3 DNA sequence: TGCGCCAGCAGTCCAAGCGTCACTGATACGCAGTATTTT.

Details on this clone: Additional DNA sequences in this sample encode the identical CDR3. This rearrangement joins TRBV4-1 to TRBJ2-1, with 11 bases identical to TRBD2. V gave up 0 bases and J gave up 4 bases; unmatched junction bases: 2. Germline V gene lookup returns CDR1 MGHRA and CDR2 YSYEKL. This CDR3 spans 16 amino acids. The CDR3, as DNA: TGCGCCAGCAGCCAAGAGGGGACTAGCGGATACAATGAGCAGTTCTTC. This translates into CASSQEGTSGYNEQFF.

This clone was observed a handful of times. The chain couples TRBV10-1 to TRBJ2-1; TRBD2 aligns across 9 bases. The CDR3 has 16 residues. J was trimmed by 4 bases and V by 5 bases; bases with no gene match: 9. CDR1 and CDR2 (germline): WNHNN, SYGVQD (reference sequence). Here the CDR3 reads CASSPSLSGSYNEQFF. CDR3 coding DNA: TGCGCCAGCAGTCCGAGTCTTAGCGGGAGTTACAATGAGCAGTTCTTC.

As to this clone: The junction shows a germline mismatch at one end, possibly a read error. V gene TRBV13 combines with J gene TRBJ2-7; TRBD1 might be the D (6 bases). Germline V lookup: CDR1 PRHDT, CDR2 FYEKMQ (reference sequence). This CDR3 contains 14 residues. The DNA for the CDR3 is TGTGCCAGCAGCGAGTACAGGGCCCGGAAAGAGCAGTGCTTC. The encoded protein is CASSEYRARKEQCF.

The chain uses TRBV5-1 and TRBJ1-2, with 7 bases matching TRBD1. The CDR3 is 15 residues long. From germline, CDR1 is SGHRS and CDR2 YFSETQ. V dropped 2 bases and J dropped 4; count of bases not matched to a gene: 8. CDR3 protein: CASSLGQAHFYGYTF. DNA for the CDR3: TGCGCCAGCAGCTTAGGACAGGCCCACTTCTATGGCTACACCTTC. Combining the CDR3 with reference TRBV5-1 and TRBJ1-2 gives the whole variable domain KAGVTQTPRYLIKTRGQQVTLSCSPISGHRSVSWYQQTPGQGLQFLFEYFSETQRNKGNFPGRFSGRQFSNSRSEMNVSTLELGDSALYLCASSLGQAHFYGYTFGSGTRLTVV.

The genes are TRBV5-1 and TRBJ2-7; D gene unclear. The CDR3 consists of 12 residues. Trimming took 7 bases from V and 0 from J, leaving 8 bases between them. Looked up from germline, CDR1 is SGHRS and CDR2 is YFSETQ. The CDR3 reads CASGQASYEQYF. In DNA form, the CDR3 reads TGCGCCAGCGGGCAGGCCTCCTACGAGCAGTACTTC.

The gene calls are TRBV7-9 and TRBJ2-3, with D possibly TRBD1 on 7 matching bases. The V end was cut by 6 bases, the J end by 1 base, with 14 bases between. The V gene's germline CDR1 is SEHNR and CDR2 FQNEAQ (reference sequence). The CDR3 is made up of 15 amino acids. The chain's CDR3 is CASRPQGGRTDTQYF. The CDR3 nucleotides read TGTGCCAGCAGACCTCAGGGGGGCCGCACAGATACGCAGTATTTT.